The next 18 T cell receptor beta chains were all read from a single sample in a study of cytomegalovirus exposure and HLA in healthy donors. This PCR relied on a set of 60 Vbeta primers and 13 Jbeta primers. TCRdb's copy holds only in-frame clones and misses some; the assay was immunoSEQ multiplex PCR. The sample holds around 150,000 clones, over 75% seen once. The sequenced sample consisted of PBMCs. Every receptor here comes from a woman aged 45-65 years in good health and CMV-seropositive.

CDR3 sequence (DNA): TGTGCCAGCAGCTTGGGGGCAACTAGCGGGGGGGCGAGGGAGACCCAGTACTTC. It yields the protein CASSLGATSGGARETQYF. The chain employs TRBV5-4 and TRBJ2-5, with 13 positions matching TRBD2. This CDR3 comprises 18 residues. Germline V CDR1 and CDR2: SGHNT, YYREEE (reference sequence). J gave up 5 bases and V 0 bases, and 10 bases lay outside the gene matches.

J is TRBJ1-1 and V is TRBV5-6; TRBD1 matches 7 bases. CDR3 length: 16 amino acids. Germline V gene lookup returns CDR1 SGHDT and CDR2 YYEEEE. Trimming at V came to 0 bases and at J to 4 bases, leaving 9 bases not matched to a gene. The CDR3 here is CASSLGGGGGSTEAFF. CDR3 DNA sequence: TGTGCCAGCAGCTTGGGAGGGGGCGGGGGGAGCACTGAAGCTTTCTTT.

This clone has only a few counts. The chain combines TRBV18 with TRBJ1-4, with 7 bases lining up with TRBD1. V was pared by 5 bases and J by 5 bases, with 8 bases of the junction left unmatched. The CDR3 extends over 15 amino acids. Germline CDR1 is KGHSH and CDR2 is LQKENI. The CDR3 coding sequence is TGTGCCAGCTCAACTATGGGACAGCCAAATGAAAAACTGTTTTTT. Translated, it gives CASSTMGQPNEKLFF. Combining the CDR3 with reference TRBV18 and TRBJ1-4 gives the whole variable domain NAGVMQNPRHLVRRRGQEARLRCSPMKGHSHVYWYRQLPEEGLKFMVYLQKENIIDESGMPKERFSAEFPKEGPSILRIQQVVRGDSAAYFCASSTMGQPNEKLFFGSGTQLSVL.

Regarding this clone: At one boundary the junction diverges from the germline segment, which might be a read error. This sequence joins TRBV7-7 and TRBJ2-7; 8 bases map to TRBD1. The CDR3 runs to 13 residues. Germline CDR1 reads SSHAT; CDR2 reads FNYEAQ (reference sequence). DNA of the CDR3: TGTGCTAGCAGCTACGGACAGGGCGGCGAGCAGTACTTC. Translation gives CASSYGQGGEQYF.

V and J are TRBV5-4 and TRBJ2-2; a weak D match, TRBD2 (6 bases). Trimming shortened V by 3 bases and J by 5 bases, and 17 bases separated the two germline ends. CDR3 length: 16 residues. Germline assignment: CDR1 SGHNT and CDR2 YYREEE (reference sequence). The CDR3 bases are TGTGCCAGCAGCTCCCTCGGGGGTAGTCAAACCGGGGAGCTGTTTTTT. Its translation is CASSSLGGSQTGELFF. Complete variable domain (other parts from reference TRBV5-4 and TRBJ2-2): ETGVTQSPTHLIKTRGQQVTLRCSSQSGHNTVSWYQQALGQGPQFIFQYYREEENGRGNFPPRFSGLQFPNYSSELNVNALELDDSALYLCASSSLGGSQTGELFFGEGSRLTVL.

The rearrangement links TRBV2 to TRBJ2-1; D ambiguous. The CDR3 is made up of 13 amino acids. The ends were cut back, 7 bases at V and 3 bases at J, with 10 bases in the middle. Germline CDR1 is SNHLY and CDR2 is FYNNEI. The CDR3 DNA follows: TGTGCCAGCAAAGAGCGCCTCTACAATGAGCAGTTCTTC. This encodes CASKERLYNEQFF.

This clone was observed a few times. This chain links TRBV2 with TRBJ1-5, with TRBD1 as a possible D gene (6 bases). Looked up from germline, CDR1 is SNHLY and CDR2 is FYNNEI. Trimming pared 4 bases from V and 4 bases from J, leaving 14 bases between. The CDR3 is 15 residues long. The CDR3 DNA reads TGTGCCAGCAGTGCGGGTCAGGGGACGAATCAGCCCCAGCATTTT. It codes for CASSAGQGTNQPQHF.

The chain couples TRBV19 to TRBJ2-7, with D perhaps matching TRBD1 (5 bases). The CDR3 runs to 15 residues. Trimming left V 6 bases short and J 3 bases short, with 18 bases between. In germline, CDR1 is LNHDA, CDR2 SQIVND (reference sequence). The CDR3 loop reads CASSRTMVAHYEQYF. CDR3 bases: TGTGCCAGTAGCAGGACAATGGTTGCGCACTACGAGCAGTACTTC.

The CDR3 region is CASSLWRTGVREQYF. CDR3 sequence (DNA): TGTGCCAGCAGCTTGTGGAGGACAGGGGTTCGAGAGCAGTACTTC. The genes are TRBV5-6 and TRBJ2-5; TRBD1 agrees at 9 bases. The germline CDR1 and CDR2 sequences are SGHDT and YYEEEE. This CDR3 is built from 15 residues. The trim removed 1 base at V and 11 bases at J, leaving 12 bases unmatched.

The V gene is TRBV6-8, the J gene TRBJ1-6; the D is unclear. Germline V gives CDR1 MNHGY, CDR2 SAAAGT. The CDR3 runs to 12 residues. The CDR3 nucleotides read TGTTCCCGCGGCTACAATAATTCACCCCTCCACTTT. This gives the protein CSRGYNNSPLHF.

V is TRBV4-2 and J is TRBJ2-2, with a weak D call TRBD1 (6 bases). The CDR3 is 17 residues long. Between the trimmed V and J ends, which lost 5 bases and 3 bases, there was a span of 19 bases. Germline CDR1 and CDR2: LGHNA and YNFKEQ. The CDR3 here is CASSKALQGDDTGELFF. CDR3 DNA sequence: TGTGCCAGCAGCAAAGCCCTACAGGGAGATGACACCGGGGAGCTGTTTTTT.

In this sample, this clone turned up a few times. The chain links TRBV19 to TRBJ1-5, with D maybe TRBD1 (6 bases). The CDR3 sequence is 14 residues long. Germline CDR1 is LNHDA and CDR2 is SQIVND (reference sequence). Trimming took off 3 bases at V and 6 bases at J, with 12 bases between the two ends. The DNA of the CDR3 is TGTGCCAGTAGTATCCCCCTAGGGGGTCAGCCCCAGCATTTT. It is translated as CASSIPLGGQPQHF.

The rearrangement uses TRBV6-1 and TRBJ2-1; possibly TRBD1 for D (5 bases). Between the trimmed V and J ends, which lost 7 bases and 9 bases, there was a span of 16 bases. The CDR3 is 13 amino acids. The germline gives CDR1 MNHNS, CDR2 SASEGT. The CDR3 here is CASTLQGVGEQFF. CDR3 nucleotide sequence: TGTGCCAGCACCCTCCAAGGGGTGGGTGAGCAGTTCTTC.

This chain uses TRBV5-6 with TRBJ1-6; tentative D call: TRBD1 (6 bases). The CDR3 contains 14 residues. Trimming cost V 4 bases and J 9 bases, with 14 bases left between them. Germline V lookup: CDR1 SGHDT, CDR2 YYEEEE. The CDR3 DNA sequence: TGTGCCAGCAGCCGCCCCAGGGGTGGTTCACCCCTCCACTTT. Its protein product is CASSRPRGGSPLHF.

This chain uses TRBV4-1 with TRBJ2-1; tentatively, D is TRBD2 (6 bases). This CDR3 spans 13 amino acids. V was clipped by 3 bases and J by 10 bases, with 13 bases between them. Germline V CDR1 and CDR2: MGHRA, YSYEKL. In nucleotides, the CDR3 is TGCGCCAGCAGCCAGGACGTTGGGGGGGAGCAGTTCTTC. This sequence encodes CASSQDVGGEQFF.

V usage is TRBV7-9 and J usage is TRBJ2-5, with 13 nucleotides matching TRBD2. Germline assignment: CDR1 SEHNR and CDR2 FQNEAQ (reference sequence). The CDR3 is 18 amino acids. Losses at the gene ends were 5 bases for V and 0 bases for J; bases not matched to a gene: 9. CDR3 DNA: TGTGCCAGCAGCCCCTGGACTAGCGGGGGTTTGTACCAAGAGACCCAGTACTTC. It translates to CASSPWTSGGLYQETQYF. Supplemented by reference TRBV7-9 and TRBJ2-5, the full variable domain reads DTGVSQNPRHKITKRGQNVTFRCDPISEHNRLYWYRQTLGQGPEFLTYFQNEAQLEKSRLLSDRFSAERPKGSFSTLEIQRTEQGDSAMYLCASSPWTSGGLYQETQYFGPGTRLLVL.

V and J are TRBV28 and TRBJ1-2, with 8 nucleotides matching TRBD1. Germline loops: CDR1 MDHEN, CDR2 SYDVKM. J was trimmed by 6 bases and V by 8 bases; bases with no gene match: 8. The CDR3 runs to 13 residues. In DNA, the CDR3 is TGTGCCAGCCGCGGGGGACAGGAGGATGGCTACACCTTC. It codes for CASRGGQEDGYTF.

Details on this clone: Compared with germline, one end of the junction differs, possibly owing to a read error. The J gene is TRBJ1-3, the V gene TRBV7-2, with D possibly matching TRBD1 (6 bases). The CDR3 consists of 14 residues. CDR1 and CDR2 from the germline V gene are SGHTA and FQGNSA. CDR3 DNA sequence: TGTGCCAGCCGCTTGGGGGCTGGAGGAAACACCATATATTTT. Translation: CASRLGAGGNTIYF.